The rows below give T cell receptor beta chains drawn from one sample of a study of cytomegalovirus exposure and HLA in healthy donors. Sequenced by immunoSEQ multiplex PCR; TCRdb stores in-frame clones only, minus some. The sample has approximately 37,000 clones. Sequencing was carried out using PBMCs. The source of these receptors is a male donor in good health and CMV-seronegative. The CDR3 runs from the conserved cysteine through the conserved F or W. The D gene is left open where the match is weak.

TRBJ2-7,TRBD2,TRBV6-1,CASSEGAGGFYEQYF,TGTGCCAGCAGTGAAGGAGCGGGGGGATTCTACGAGCAGTACTTC
TRBJ2-1,TRBD2,TRBV5-1,CASSLWGGSYNEQFF,TGCGCCAGCAGCTTGTGGGGGGGGTCCTACAATGAGCAGTTCTTC
TRBJ2-7,NA,TRBV7-3,CASSLRPGGPYEQYF,TGTGCCAGCAGCTTAAGGCCAGGGGGGCCCTACGAGCAGTACTTC
TRBJ2-7,NA,TRBV5-8,CASSFDFPPYEQYF,TGTGCCAGCAGCTTTGACTTCCCTCCTTACGAGCAGTACTTC
TRBJ1-4,NA,TRBV9,CASSVVAGAPFEKLFF,TGTGCCAGCAGCGTAGTCGCAGGGGCACCGTTTGAAAAACTGTTTTTT
TRBJ1-5,NA,TRBV28,CASSSPGAANQPQHF,TGTGCCAGCAGTTCGCCAGGGGCCGCCAATCAGCCCCAGCATTTT
TRBJ2-7,TRBD2,TRBV29-1,CSVDQAGGSEQYF,TGCAGCGTTGACCAAGCGGGGGGTAGTGAGCAGTACTTC
TRBJ2-7,NA,TRBV6-5,CASSYSGSSYEQYF,TGTGCCAGCAGTTACTCTGGCAGCTCCTACGAGCAGTACTTC
TRBJ1-5,TRBD1,TRBV6-5,CASSVDRGDNQPQHF,TGTGCCAGCAGCGTGGACAGGGGGGACAATCAGCCCCAGCATTTT
TRBJ1-5,NA,TRBV13,CASSYTVNQPQHF,TGTGCCAGCAGCTACACAGTGAATCAGCCCCAGCATTTT
TRBJ1-2,NA,TRBV7-8,CASSLRVTGMDYGYTF,TGTGCCAGCAGCTTAAGAGTCACAGGAATGGACTATGGCTACACCTTC
TRBJ2-5,TRBD1,TRBV5-5,CASSRTGAQETQYF,TGTGCCAGCAGCAGGACAGGGGCCCAAGAGACCCAGTACTTC
TRBJ2-5,TRBD1,TRBV7-3,CASSSRQGRGETQYF,TGTGCCAGCAGCTCCCGACAGGGGCGAGGGGAGACCCAGTACTTC
TRBJ1-1,NA,TRBV4-1,CASSQDYGLMNTEAFF,TGCGCCAGCAGCCAAGATTATGGGCTTATGAACACTGAAGCTTTCTTT
TRBJ2-5,NA,TRBV7-3,CASSLRAPETQYF,TGTGCCAGCAGCTTAAGGGCCCCTGAGACCCAGTACTTC
TRBJ2-1,TRBD2,TRBV15,CATSPRLAGGLMTYNEQFF,TGTGCCACCAGCCCCCGACTAGCGGGGGGACTAATGACCTACAATGAGCAGTTCTTC
TRBJ2-2,NA,TRBV7-9,CASSHQGLSTGELFF,TGTGCCAGCAGCCACCAGGGACTTTCCACCGGGGAGCTGTTTTTT
TRBJ2-6,NA,TRBV5-1,CASSLEVSGANVLTF,TGCGCCAGCAGCTTAGAGGTCTCTGGGGCCAACGTCCTGACTTTC